This T cell receptor beta chain was observed in a study of T-cell memory formation after mild COVID-19. As for the study in general: Clustering of TCRs was largely donor specific. General study findings and limits: Memory cells collected pre-infection included some clones that later responded, suggesting cross-reactive memory joined. CD4+ contracting clones were mainly CM and EM; CD8+ ones, EMRA.

From 5'RACE with constant-segment primers came TCR alpha and TCR beta cDNA libraries that carried sample barcodes and UMIs. Each CDR3 protein gets one entry after TCRdb re-called the 5' RACE reads with MiXCR. The sample consists of 450,000 or so distinct CDR3 sequences, around 20% of them appearing once. The germline gives CDR1 MGHRA, CDR2 YSYEKL. The CDR3 has 16 residues. V lost 4 bases and J lost 2, with 12 bases in between. Worth noting for this clonotype: Antigen unknown.

This TCR was recovered from an adult woman who had mild COVID-19 (a few samples of this study predate the infection). Cell type and time point are not known. Sequenced sample: PBMCs or a T cell subset sorted from them (not recorded which). The chain recombines TRBV4-1 with TRBJ2-6; D unclear. CDR3: CASSLEGIAGANVLTF. The CDR3 DNA is TGCGCCAGCAGCCTAGAAGGAATCGCTGGGGCCAACGTCCTGACTTTC.